This T cell receptor beta chain originates from a study of T cell responses to AZD1222 COVID-19 vaccine. General study findings and limits: Sampled repertoires all dated from after the peak T cell response. Spike-specific TCR breadth and depth went up after people got two AZD1222 doses.

Using immunoSEQ multiplex PCR, the repertoire was profiled, and TCRdb retains in-frame clones only, with some absent. The sample comprises roughly 98,000 clones, around nine tenths of which are singletons, and about 16% rests with the top ten. The CDR3 contains 13 residues. V lost 6 bases to trimming and J lost 12 bases, with 17 bases between them. Germline V gene sequence: CDR1 SNHLY, CDR2 FYNNEI. Comment on this clone: What it binds is not known.

This sequence originates from an adult who received the AZD1222 COVID-19 vaccine. V is TRBV2 and J is TRBJ1-4; tentative D call: TRBD1 (6 bases). The sample consisted of peripheral blood, taken 28 days after the second AZD1222 dose. In DNA form, the CDR3 reads TGTGCCAGCAGGTACAGCTTGCCAGGGGAACTGTTTTTT. Protein product: CASRYSLPGELFF.